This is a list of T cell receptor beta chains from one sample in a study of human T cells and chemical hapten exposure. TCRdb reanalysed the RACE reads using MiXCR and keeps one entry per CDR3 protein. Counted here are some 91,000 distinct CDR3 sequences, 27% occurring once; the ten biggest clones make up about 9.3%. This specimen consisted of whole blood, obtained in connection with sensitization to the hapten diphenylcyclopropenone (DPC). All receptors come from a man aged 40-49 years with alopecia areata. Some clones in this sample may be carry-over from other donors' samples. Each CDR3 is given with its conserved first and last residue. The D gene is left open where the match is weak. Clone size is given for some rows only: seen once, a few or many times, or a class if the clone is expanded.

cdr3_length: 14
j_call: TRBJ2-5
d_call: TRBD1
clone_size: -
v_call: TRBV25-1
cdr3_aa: CASSELGQVETQYF
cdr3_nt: TGTGCCAGCAGTGAACTCGGACAGGTGGAGACCCAGTACTTC

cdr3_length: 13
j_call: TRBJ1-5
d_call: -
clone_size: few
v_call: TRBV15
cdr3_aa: CATSSPQVGPQHF
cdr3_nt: TGTGCCACCAGCAGTCCCCAGGTCGGGCCCCAGCATTTT

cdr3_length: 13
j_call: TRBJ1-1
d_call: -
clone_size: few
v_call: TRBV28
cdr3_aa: CASSLLGDTEAFF
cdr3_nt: TGTGCCAGCAGTTTATTGGGGGACACTGAAGCTTTCTTT

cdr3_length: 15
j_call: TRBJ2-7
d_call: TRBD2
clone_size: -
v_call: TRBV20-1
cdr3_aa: CSARDLRTSGNEQYF
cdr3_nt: TGCAGTGCTAGAGATCTCCGGACTAGCGGGAACGAGCAGTACTTC

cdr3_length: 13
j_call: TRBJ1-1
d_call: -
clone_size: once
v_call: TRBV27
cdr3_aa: CASSLGALTEAFF
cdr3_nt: TGTGCCAGCAGTTTGGGGGCCCTCACTGAAGCTTTCTTT

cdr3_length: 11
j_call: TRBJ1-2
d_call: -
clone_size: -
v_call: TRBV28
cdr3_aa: CASSSPQGYTF
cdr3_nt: TGTGCCAGCAGTTCTCCCCAAGGCTACACCTTC

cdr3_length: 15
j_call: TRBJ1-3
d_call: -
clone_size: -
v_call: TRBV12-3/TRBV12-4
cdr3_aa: CASSFNSAGGNTIYF
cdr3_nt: TGTGCCAGCAGTTTCAACTCGGCAGGTGGAAACACCATATATTTT

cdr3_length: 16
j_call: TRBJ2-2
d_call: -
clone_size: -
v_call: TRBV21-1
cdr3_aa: CASPKHPAGNTGELFF
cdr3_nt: TGTGCCAGCCCAAAGCACCCAGCGGGGAACACCGGGGAGCTGTTTTTT

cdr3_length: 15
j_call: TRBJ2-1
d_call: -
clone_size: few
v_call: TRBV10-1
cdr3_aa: CAPQSVTGDFDEQFF
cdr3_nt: TGCGCCCCCCAATCGGTAACGGGAGACTTCGATGAGCAGTTCTTC

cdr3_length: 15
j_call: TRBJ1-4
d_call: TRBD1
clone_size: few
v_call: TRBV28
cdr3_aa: CASSLGQGFREKLFF
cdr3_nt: TGTGCCAGCAGTTTGGGACAGGGATTTAGGGAAAAACTGTTTTTT

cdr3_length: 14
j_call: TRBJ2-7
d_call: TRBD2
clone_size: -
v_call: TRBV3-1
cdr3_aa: CASSPSGTYNEQYF
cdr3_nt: TGTGCCAGCAGCCCTAGCGGAACCTATAACGAGCAGTACTTC

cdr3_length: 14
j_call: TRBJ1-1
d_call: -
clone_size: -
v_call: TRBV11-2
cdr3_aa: CASSLEGTRLEAFF
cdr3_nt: TGTGCCAGCAGCTTAGAGGGGACGCGCCTTGAAGCTTTCTTT

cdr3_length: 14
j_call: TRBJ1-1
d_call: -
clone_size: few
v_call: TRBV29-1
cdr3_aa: CSVEDGHKNTEAFF
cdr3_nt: TGCAGCGTTGAAGATGGGCACAAGAACACTGAAGCTTTCTTT

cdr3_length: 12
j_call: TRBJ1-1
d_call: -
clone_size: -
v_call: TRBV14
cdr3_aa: CASSQDLGEAFF
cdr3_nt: TGTGCCAGCAGCCAAGATCTTGGTGAAGCTTTCTTT

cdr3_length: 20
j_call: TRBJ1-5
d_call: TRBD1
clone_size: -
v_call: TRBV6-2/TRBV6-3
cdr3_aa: CASSLPLLSPGTGMGQPQHF
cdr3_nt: TGTGCCAGCAGCCTACCCCTTCTGTCACCCGGGACAGGAATGGGTCAGCCCCAGCATTTT

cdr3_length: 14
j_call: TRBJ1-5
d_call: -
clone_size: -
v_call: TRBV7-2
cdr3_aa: CASSYRGRDQPQHF
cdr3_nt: TGTGCCAGCAGTTATAGGGGTAGGGATCAGCCCCAGCATTTT

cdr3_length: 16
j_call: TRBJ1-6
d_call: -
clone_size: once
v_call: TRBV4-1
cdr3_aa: CASSQVSAGVNSPLHF
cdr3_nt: TGCGCCAGCAGCCAGGTTTCGGCAGGGGTAAATTCACCCCTCCACTTT

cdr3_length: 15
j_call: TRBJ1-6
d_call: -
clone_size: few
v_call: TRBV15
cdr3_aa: CATSKDGRRNSPLHF
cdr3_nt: TGTGCCACCAGCAAGGACGGACGTCGGAATTCACCCCTCCACTTT

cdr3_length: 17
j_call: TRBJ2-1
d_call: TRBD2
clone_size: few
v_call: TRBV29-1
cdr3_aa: CSVIGRASIPTYNEQFF
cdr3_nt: TGCAGCGTTATCGGGAGGGCCTCCATACCAACCTACAATGAGCAGTTCTTC

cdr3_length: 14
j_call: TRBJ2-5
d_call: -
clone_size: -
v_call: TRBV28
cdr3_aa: CASSLPSAGETQYF
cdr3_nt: TGTGCCAGCAGTTTACCCTCGGCCGGGGAGACCCAGTACTTC

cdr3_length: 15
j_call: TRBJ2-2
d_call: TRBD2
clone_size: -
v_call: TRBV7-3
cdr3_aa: CASSPLAENTGELFF
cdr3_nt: TGTGCCAGCAGCCCCCTAGCGGAAAACACCGGGGAGCTGTTTTTT

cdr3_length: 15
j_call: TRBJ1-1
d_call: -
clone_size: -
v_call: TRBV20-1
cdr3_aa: CSVQTRGGMNTEAFF
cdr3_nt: TGCAGTGTCCAAACGAGGGGGGGAATGAACACTGAAGCTTTCTTT

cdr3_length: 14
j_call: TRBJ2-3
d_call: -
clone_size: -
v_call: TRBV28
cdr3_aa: CASKRGLPTDTQYF
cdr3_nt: TGTGCCAGCAAGAGAGGGTTGCCCACAGATACGCAGTATTTT

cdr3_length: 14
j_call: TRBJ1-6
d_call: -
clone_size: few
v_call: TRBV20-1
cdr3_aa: CSARDGGARSPLHF
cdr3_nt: TGCAGTGCTAGAGATGGGGGGGCGCGATCACCCCTCCACTTT

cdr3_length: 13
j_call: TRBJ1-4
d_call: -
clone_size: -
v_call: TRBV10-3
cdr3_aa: CAISERGNEKLFF
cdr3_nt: TGTGCCATCAGTGAAAGGGGTAATGAAAAACTGTTTTTT

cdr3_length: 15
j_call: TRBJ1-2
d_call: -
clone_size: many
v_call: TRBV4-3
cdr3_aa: CASSQDRAGNYGYTF
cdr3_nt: TGCGCCAGCAGCCAAGACCGGGCAGGGAACTATGGCTACACCTTC

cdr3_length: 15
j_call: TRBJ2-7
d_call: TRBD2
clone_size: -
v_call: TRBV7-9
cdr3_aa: CASSFPSGGTYEQYF
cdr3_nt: TGTGCCAGCAGCTTCCCTAGCGGGGGAACCTACGAGCAGTACTTC

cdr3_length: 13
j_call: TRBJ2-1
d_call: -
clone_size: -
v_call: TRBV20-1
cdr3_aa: CSAPGLSHNEQFF
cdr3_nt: TGCAGTGCCCCGGGACTGTCGCACAATGAGCAGTTCTTC

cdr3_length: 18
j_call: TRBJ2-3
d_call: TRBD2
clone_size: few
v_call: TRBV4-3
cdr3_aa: CASSQDRLAGGGTDTQYF
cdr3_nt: TGCGCCAGCAGCCAAGATCGACTAGCGGGAGGCGGCACAGATACGCAGTATTTT

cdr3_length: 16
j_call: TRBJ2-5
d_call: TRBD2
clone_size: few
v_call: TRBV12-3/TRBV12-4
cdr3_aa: CASSTVLAERQETQYF
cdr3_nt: TGTGCCAGCAGCACTGTCCTAGCGGAGAGACAAGAGACCCAGTACTTC

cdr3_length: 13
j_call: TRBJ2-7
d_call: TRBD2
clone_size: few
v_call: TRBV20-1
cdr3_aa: CSAPMSGRNEQYF
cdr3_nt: TGCAGTGCTCCTATGAGCGGGAGGAACGAGCAGTACTTC

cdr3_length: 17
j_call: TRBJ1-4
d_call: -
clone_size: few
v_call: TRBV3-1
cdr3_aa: CASSQERSRASNEKLFF
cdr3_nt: TGTGCCAGCAGCCAAGAGAGATCCAGGGCCTCTAATGAAAAACTGTTTTTT

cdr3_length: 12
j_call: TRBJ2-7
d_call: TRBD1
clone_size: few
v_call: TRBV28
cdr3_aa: CASTAQGFEQYF
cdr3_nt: TGTGCCAGCACCGCACAGGGGTTCGAGCAGTACTTC

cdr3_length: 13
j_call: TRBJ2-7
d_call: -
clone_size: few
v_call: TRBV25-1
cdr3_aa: CASSIPGAYEQYF
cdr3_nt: TGTGCCAGCAGTATACCGGGAGCCTACGAGCAGTACTTC

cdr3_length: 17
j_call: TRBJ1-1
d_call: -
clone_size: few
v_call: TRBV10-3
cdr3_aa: CAISESNVKGRSTEAFF
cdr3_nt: TGTGCCATCAGTGAGTCGAACGTTAAAGGGAGATCCACTGAAGCTTTCTTT

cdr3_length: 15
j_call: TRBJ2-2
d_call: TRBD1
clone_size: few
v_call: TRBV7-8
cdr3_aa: CASSLGQGRVGELFF
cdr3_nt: TGTGCCAGCAGCTTGGGACAGGGCCGCGTCGGGGAGCTGTTTTTT

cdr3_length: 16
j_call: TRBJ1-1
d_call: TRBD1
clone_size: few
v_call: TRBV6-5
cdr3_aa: CASSKWTGRDHTEASF
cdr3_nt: TGTGCCAGCAGTAAGTGGACAGGGCGTGACCACACTGAAGCTTCCTTT

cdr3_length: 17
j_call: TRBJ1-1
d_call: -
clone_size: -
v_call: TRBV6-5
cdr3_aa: CASSYSRVSRRGTEAFF
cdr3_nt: TGTGCCAGCAGTTACTCCCGGGTCTCGAGAAGGGGCACTGAAGCTTTCTTT